These 22 T cell receptor beta chains were all obtained from the same sample, sequenced in a study of blood T cell repertoires in COVID-19. Sequencing used immunoSEQ multiplex PCR; TCRdb keeps in-frame clones, though not all of them. The table shows approximately 51,000 clones, with about 88% occurring only once. Sample: peripheral blood. These receptors originate from a man between 40 and 49 years old with active COVID-19.

The chain carries TRBV30 and TRBJ2-1; TRBD2 matches 10 bases. The CDR3 consists of 12 residues. Looked up from germline, CDR1 is GTSNPN and CDR2 is SVGIG (reference sequence). V was pared by 4 bases and J by 7 bases, with 1 base of the junction left unmatched. The CDR3 coding sequence is TGTGCCTGGACTAGCGGGAGAAATGAGCAGTTCTTC. Translated: CAWTSGRNEQFF. The full variable domain, in which reference TRBV30 and TRBJ2-1 provide the parts outside the CDR3, is SQTIHQWPATLVQPVGSPLSLECTVEGTSNPNLYWYRQAAGRGLQLLFYSVGIGQISSEVPQNLSASRPQDRQFILSSKKLLLSDSGFYLCAWTSGRNEQFFGPGTRLTVL.

This rearrangement joins TRBV9 to TRBJ1-4, with D possibly TRBD1 on 5 matching bases. Trimming cost V 3 bases and J 11 bases, with 23 bases left between them. This CDR3 region has 16 residues. The germline CDR1 and CDR2 sequences are SGDLS and YYNGEE. The CDR3 region is CASSGQRAEGRGKLFF. In DNA, the CDR3 is TGTGCCAGCAGCGGTCAGAGAGCGGAGGGGAGAGGGAAACTGTTTTTT.

V gene TRBV6-4 combines with J gene TRBJ1-5, with 8 bases identical to TRBD1. With 0 bases clipped from V and 6 bases from J, the junction kept 10 bases outside the gene matches. CDR1 and CDR2 (germline): MRHNA, SNTAGT. The CDR3 sequence is 17 residues long. CDR3 region: CASSDSIQGARGQPQHF. The DNA for the CDR3 is TGTGCCAGCAGTGACTCGATTCAGGGGGCGCGTGGTCAGCCCCAGCATTTT.

The V call is TRBV20-1, the J call TRBJ2-7; 8 bases are shared with TRBD2. After removal of 3 bases from V and 4 bases from J, the junction contained 20 bases not matched to a gene. Looked up from germline, CDR1 is DFQATT and CDR2 is SNEGSKA (reference sequence). The CDR3 sequence is 18 residues long. CDR3 region: CSASSGLEGMGGLYEQYF. DNA of the CDR3: TGCAGTGCTAGTTCGGGACTAGAGGGGATGGGGGGCTTGTACGAGCAGTACTTC.

The CDR3 loop reads CSVEDADRVDGYTF. The CDR3 DNA reads TGCAGCGTTGAAGATGCGGACAGGGTGGATGGCTACACCTTC. The chain links TRBV29-1 to TRBJ1-2, with TRBD1 identical over 8 bases. CDR3 length equals 14 residues. V lost 0 bases, J lost 6 bases, and 6 bases stayed unmatched. CDR1 and CDR2 (germline): SQVTM, ANQGSEA.

In DNA, the CDR3 is TGTGCCAGCAGAGTCGGGACACCCGGTAGTTCACCCCTCCACTTT. Translating it yields CASRVGTPGSSPLHF. The V gene is TRBV2, the J gene TRBJ1-6; D is possibly TRBD1 (6 bases). CDR1 is SNHLY, CDR2 FYNNEI, per germline. The ends were cut back, 6 bases at V and 9 bases at J, with 18 bases in the middle. This CDR3 is built from 15 residues.

This clone was counted a few times. The chain links TRBV11-2 to TRBJ2-7, with 8 bases identical to TRBD1. Germline V lookup: CDR1 SGHAT, CDR2 FQNNGV. This CDR3 spans 13 amino acids. The V and J ends lost 6 bases and 4 bases, in that order; junction bases with no gene match: 5. CDR3 region: CASSPDREYEQYF. CDR3 sequence (DNA): TGTGCCAGCAGTCCGGACAGGGAGTACGAGCAGTACTTC.

This clone is a singleton in its sample. This sequence joins TRBV15 and TRBJ2-2, with D perhaps TRBD2 (6 bases). V lost 1 base and J 1 base, leaving 16 bases between the germline ends. This CDR3 comprises 18 residues. Germline assignment: CDR1 LNHNV and CDR2 YYDKDF (reference sequence). This chain's CDR3 is CATSRGLAVAVNTGELFF. CDR3 bases: TGTGCCACCAGCAGAGGCCTGGCGGTAGCGGTGAACACCGGGGAGCTGTTTTTT. Using reference TRBV15 and TRBJ2-2 for the parts outside the CDR3, the full variable domain is DAMVIQNPRYQVTQFGKPVTLSCSQTLNHNVMYWYQQKSSQAPKLLFHYYDKDFNNEADTPDNFQSRRPNTSFCFLDIRSPGLGDTAMYLCATSRGLAVAVNTGELFFGEGSRLTVL.

The J gene is TRBJ1-2, the V gene TRBV7-2, with TRBD1 as a possible D gene (6 bases). Germline-derived CDR1 and CDR2 are SGHTA and FQGNSA. The ends were cut back, 2 bases at V and 6 bases at J, with 16 bases in the middle. The CDR3 length is 15 residues. In DNA, the CDR3 is TGTGCCAGCAGCTTATCGGGGGGCGGAGAGAATGGCTACACCTTC. Protein sequence: CASSLSGGGENGYTF.

The gene calls are TRBV27 and TRBJ2-1; 12 bases line up with TRBD2. Per the germline V gene, CDR1 is MNHEY and CDR2 is SMNVEV (reference sequence). This CDR3 is built from 16 residues. V lost 5 bases and J lost 7; bases outside the gene matches: 9. CDR3 DNA sequence: TGTGCCAGCAGTCCGCCGACTAGCGGGAGCGGGAATGAGCAGTTCTTC. Its protein is CASSPPTSGSGNEQFF.

The chain recombines TRBV5-4 with TRBJ2-7, with D hard to call. Trimming shortened V by 7 bases and J by 6 bases, and 23 bases separated the two germline ends. CDR3 length equals 15 residues. Germline CDR1 SGHNT, CDR2 YYREEE (reference sequence). CDR3 nucleotide sequence: TGTGCCAGCGGAAGAACCGGTAACCCGGGTGGCGAGCAGTACTTC. This codes for CASGRTGNPGGEQYF. Using reference TRBV5-4 and TRBJ2-7 for the parts outside the CDR3, the full variable domain is ETGVTQSPTHLIKTRGQQVTLRCSSQSGHNTVSWYQQALGQGPQFIFQYYREEENGRGNFPPRFSGLQFPNYSSELNVNALELDDSALYLCASGRTGNPGGEQYFGPGTRLTVT.

This rearrangement joins TRBV4-2 to TRBJ2-7, with 8 bases matching TRBD2. Trimming at V came to 4 bases and at J to 6 bases, leaving 5 bases not matched to a gene. Germline loops: CDR1 LGHNA, CDR2 YNFKEQ. There are 13 residues in the CDR3. The CDR3 DNA is TGTGCCAGCAGCCGACCGGGAGGGGGCGAGCAGTACTTC. Its protein is CASSRPGGGEQYF.

The CDR3 bases are TGTGCCTGGAGGGGACAGAGGCAAAATCAGCCCCAGCATTTT. This encodes CAWRGQRQNQPQHF. The chain recombines TRBV30 with TRBJ1-5, with 7 bases matching TRBD1. With V trimmed by 3 bases and J by 4 bases, 6 bases remained unmatched. CDR1 is GTSNPN, CDR2 SVGIG, per germline (reference sequence). The CDR3 has 14 amino acids.

The chain has TRBV3-1 (or the pseudogene TRBV3-2) and TRBJ2-1, with 10 nucleotides matching TRBD2. Germline CDR1 and CDR2: LGHDT and YNNKEL (reference sequence). Trimming at V came to 4 bases and at J to 3 bases, leaving 3 bases not matched to a gene. This CDR3 spans 15 amino acids. The CDR3 is CASSPIAGGYNEQFF. CDR3 nucleotides: TGTGCCAGCAGCCCCATAGCGGGAGGCTACAATGAGCAGTTCTTC.

The CDR3: CAGRGGAAEAFF. The DNA of the CDR3 is TGTGCCGGGCGGGGGGGGGCGGCTGAAGCTTTCTTT. The genes are TRBV30 and TRBJ1-1; TRBD1 is a possible D gene (6 bases). V was shortened by 8 bases and J by 6 bases, with 16 bases between the two germline ends. Germline assignment: CDR1 GTSNPN and CDR2 SVGIG (reference sequence). CDR3 length: 12 amino acids.

The chain joins TRBV7-9 to TRBJ2-1; 10 nucleotides align to TRBD2. This CDR3 has 19 amino acids. Trimming removed 4 bases from V and 0 bases from J; junction bases left unmatched: 12. CDR1 and CDR2 (germline): SEHNR, FQNEAQ (reference sequence). Here the CDR3 DNA reads TGTGCCAGCAGCTATACCCCGTTTAGCGGGAGGAGCTCCTACAATGAGCAGTTCTTC. Translation gives CASSYTPFSGRSSYNEQFF.

The chain joins TRBV6-5 to TRBJ1-1; D is possibly TRBD1 (5 bases). The CDR3 length is 14 residues. Trimming shortened V by 7 bases and J by 4 bases, and 16 bases separated the two germline ends. CDR1 is MNHEY and CDR2 is SVGAGI in the germline V gene. The DNA for the CDR3 is TGTGCCAGCACTACTTATACGGGGGGCACTGAAGCTTTCTTT. Translation: CASTTYTGGTEAFF.

The chain employs TRBV28 and TRBJ2-7; 7 bases fit TRBD1. The CDR3 loop spans 14 amino acids. Trimming at V came to 6 bases and at J to 6 bases, leaving 11 bases not matched to a gene. Germline V gene data show CDR1 as MDHEN and CDR2 as SYDVKM. This CDR3 is CASSPPTGISEQYF. CDR3 DNA sequence: TGTGCCAGCAGCCCCCCGACAGGGATAAGCGAGCAGTACTTC.

V usage is TRBV20-1 and J usage is TRBJ2-1, with 9 bases fitting TRBD1. The CDR3 length is 14 residues. With V trimmed by 3 bases and J by 9 bases, 9 bases remained unmatched. Germline assignment: CDR1 DFQATT and CDR2 SNEGSKA (reference sequence). The CDR3 DNA reads TGCAGTGCTAGTTTTCCGGGACAGGGTGGTGAGCAGTTCTTC. This sequence encodes CSASFPGQGGEQFF.

The sample holds one count of this clone. V usage is TRBV7-3 and J usage is TRBJ2-1; D may be TRBD2 (7 bases). V was trimmed by 5 bases and J by 7 bases, leaving 21 bases between them. This CDR3 has 16 amino acids. The germline V gene has CDR1 SGHTA and CDR2 FQGTGA. The CDR3 reads CASSPRGGGRQNEQFF. CDR3 DNA sequence: TGTGCCAGCAGCCCCAGGGGTGGCGGGAGACAAAATGAGCAGTTCTTC.

V gene TRBV5-1 combines with J gene TRBJ2-7; maybe TRBD1 (6 bases). V shed 3 bases and J shed 0 bases, with 19 bases lying between them. This CDR3 spans 17 amino acids. Germline V gene sequence: CDR1 SGHRS, CDR2 YFSETQ. The CDR3 coding sequence is TGCGCCAGCAGCTCGGCCCCCAACGGACAGAGCTCCTACGAGCAGTACTTC. Protein product: CASSSAPNGQSSYEQYF.

A single count supports this clone. The chain joins TRBV5-1 to TRBJ2-6; unclear D gene. The CDR3 is 12 residues long. Trimming left V 8 bases short and J 4 bases short, with 7 bases between. CDR1 and CDR2 from the germline V gene are SGHRS and YFSETQ. In DNA form, the CDR3 reads TGCGCCAGTAGAGAGGGGGCCAACGTCCTGACTTTC. Translating gives CASREGANVLTF. Variable domain in full (rest from reference TRBV5-1 and TRBJ2-6): KAGVTQTPRYLIKTRGQQVTLSCSPISGHRSVSWYQQTPGQGLQFLFEYFSETQRNKGNFPGRFSGRQFSNSRSEMNVSTLELGDSALYLCASREGANVLTFGAGSRLTVL.